This entry lists 18 T cell receptor beta chains sequenced from one sample in a study of beta chain features in type 1 diabetes. Reverse transcribing all isolated RNA meant expressed TCRB transcripts were sequenced. Data came from immunoSEQ multiplex PCR; TCRdb stores just in-frame clones and leaves some out. Among under 450,000 clones, about 15% were seen once, and the ten largest hold around 0.035%. Specimen: naive CD4+ T cells from blood. The receptors originated from a man aged 25-45 years in good health.

This chain uses TRBV30 with TRBJ1-5, with D perhaps matching TRBD1 (6 bases). Germline CDR1 and CDR2: GTSNPN and SVGIG (reference sequence). V was pared by 3 bases and J by 7 bases, with 13 bases between. This CDR3 has 13 residues. The DNA of the CDR3 is TGTGCCTGGAGCGTACAGGGAAAACAGCCCCAGCATTTT. It specifies CAWSVQGKQPQHF.

The chain joins TRBV27 to TRBJ2-1; no clear D. Trimming pared 3 bases from V and 6 bases from J, leaving 15 bases between. Germline CDR1 is MNHEY and CDR2 is SMNVEV (reference sequence). The CDR3 is 15 residues long. CDR3: CASSFLVARGNEQFF. In nucleotides, the CDR3 is TGTGCCAGCAGTTTCTTGGTAGCCCGCGGCAATGAGCAGTTCTTC.

The V gene is TRBV15, the J gene TRBJ2-5; possibly TRBD1 or TRBD2 for D (7 bases each). CDR1 and CDR2 (germline): LNHNV, YYDKDF (reference sequence). This CDR3 has 14 residues. Trimming cost V 3 bases and J 5 bases, with 13 bases left between them. The CDR3 reads CATSSNRGGETQYF. The CDR3 DNA reads TGTGCCACCAGCAGTAACAGGGGAGGGGAGACCCAGTACTTC.

This clone was counted between two and nine times. J is TRBJ2-5 and V is TRBV7-2; weak D call: TRBD1 (6 bases). The CDR3 has 14 residues. Looked up from germline, CDR1 is SGHTA and CDR2 is FQGNSA. V was shortened by 5 bases and J by 0 bases, with 10 bases between the two germline ends. DNA of the CDR3: TGTGCCAGCAGCCACGACAGGTACCAAGAGACCCAGTACTTC. The encoded protein is CASSHDRYQETQYF.

There are a few counts of this clone. This sequence joins TRBV14 and TRBJ2-7; TRBD1 is a possible D gene (6 bases). CDR3 length: 12 residues. Trimming stripped 1 base from V and 12 bases from J, with 13 bases between. Looked up from germline, CDR1 is SGHDN and CDR2 is FVKESK. The CDR3, as DNA: TGTGCCAGCAGCCAAGTCTCCGGGACACTGTACGTC. Protein product: CASSQVSGTLYV.

This clone was observed a handful of times. The V call is TRBV9, the J call TRBJ2-1; D perhaps matches TRBD1 (5 bases). The CDR3 has 16 amino acids. Deletions cut 0 bases from V and 4 bases from J, with 14 bases between. Germline V lookup: CDR1 SGDLS, CDR2 YYNGEE. The CDR3 protein is CASSVGSRALYNEQFF. CDR3 nucleotide sequence: TGTGCCAGCAGCGTAGGATCCAGGGCCTTATACAATGAGCAGTTCTTC.

V gene TRBV7-2 combines with J gene TRBJ2-5; 8 bases are shared with TRBD2. V shed 3 bases and J 5 bases; nucleotides not matched to a gene: 8. CDR1 and CDR2 from the germline V gene are SGHTA and FQGNSA. This CDR3 region has 15 residues. In DNA form, the CDR3 reads TGTGCCAGCAGCTTTAAGCGGGGGCCCACGGAGACCCAGTACTTC. Its translation is CASSFKRGPTETQYF.

The chain employs TRBV6-1 and TRBJ2-7; no clear D gene. CDR1 is MNHNS, CDR2 SASEGT, per germline. The CDR3 totals 14 residues. V was trimmed by 6 bases and J by 4 bases, leaving 16 bases between them. CDR3 in DNA: TGTGCCAGCAGCCAGAGTGGTTTCCTATACGAGCAGTACGTC. Translating gives CASSQSGFLYEQYV.

The rearrangement joins TRBV29-1 to TRBJ1-2; no definite D call. The V and J ends lost 7 bases and 8 bases respectively, with 20 bases between them. The CDR3 length is 13 residues. Germline loops: CDR1 SQVTM, CDR2 ANQGSEA. The CDR3 DNA reads TGCAGCGCGACCATTGGACCAGCGGGGGGCTACACCTTC. This sequence encodes CSATIGPAGGYTF.

The J gene is TRBJ2-1, the V gene TRBV9; no clear D gene. Germline values: CDR1 SGDLS, CDR2 YYNGEE. The CDR3 is 13 residues long. Trimming shortened V by 3 bases and J by 7 bases, and 11 bases separated the two germline ends. This chain's CDR3 is CASSGSLWNEQFF. The CDR3 DNA sequence: TGTGCCAGCAGCGGGTCTTTATGGAATGAGCAGTTCTTC.

This clone has just a few counts. The rearrangement joins TRBV18 to TRBJ2-3; D ambiguous. Germline V gene data show CDR1 as KGHSH and CDR2 as LQKENI. CDR3 size: 16 residues. Trimming stripped 5 bases from V and 2 bases from J, with 17 bases between. The CDR3 DNA sequence: TGTGCCAGCTCAACCATCCGGGCGCTCTACACAGATACGCAGTATTTT. Its translation: CASSTIRALYTDTQYF.

This clone showed up just a few times. V gene TRBV10-3 combines with J gene TRBJ2-3; no definite D call. Trimming took off 0 bases at V and 4 bases at J, with 2 bases between the two ends. The length of the CDR3 is 12 residues. In germline, CDR1 is ENHRY, CDR2 SYGVKD. The CDR3 sequence: CAISESPDTQYF. Written as DNA, the CDR3 is TGTGCCATCAGTGAGTCCCCAGATACGCAGTATTTT.

CDR3 in DNA: TGCGCCAGCAGAGAGGGGGCCCTTCACGAGCAGTACTTC. Protein sequence: CASREGALHEQYF. The V and J genes are TRBV5-1 and TRBJ2-7; 7 positions agree with TRBD1. CDR1 SGHRS and CDR2 YFSETQ come from the germline V gene. J gave up 5 bases and V 5 bases, and 7 bases lay outside the gene matches. The CDR3 has 13 residues.

This rearrangement joins TRBV7-8 to TRBJ2-3, with 10 nucleotides matching TRBD1. The CDR3 runs to 15 residues. The ends lost 6 bases at V and 3 bases at J; junction bases unmatched: 6. Germline V gene data show CDR1 as SGHVS and CDR2 as FQNEAQ. CDR3 bases: TGTGCCAGCAGTATTCCGGGACAGGGGACAGATACGCAGTATTTT. This encodes CASSIPGQGTDTQYF.

In this sample, this clone turned up many times. The chain combines TRBV25-1 with TRBJ1-1, with a tentative D call TRBD1 (5 bases). Germline values: CDR1 MGHDK, CDR2 SYGVNS. Trimming removed 0 bases at V and 3 bases at J, with 8 bases between. The CDR3 runs 14 residues. The DNA of the CDR3 is TGTGCCAGCAGTGAATACGACAGCTACACTGAAGCTTTCTTT. Protein: CASSEYDSYTEAFF.

As regards this clone: A read error may account for a junction end that differs from germline. In DNA, the CDR3 is TGTGCTAGCAGCTTAGCTCCGGGACTAGCGGAGACCAATGAGCAGTTCTTC. It encodes CASSLAPGLAETNEQFF. The J gene is TRBJ2-1, the V gene TRBV7-7; 11 bases are a match to TRBD2. CDR1 and CDR2 from the germline V gene are SSHAT and FNYEAQ (reference sequence). CDR3 length: 17 residues.

V gene TRBV14 combines with J gene TRBJ2-2; D perhaps matches TRBD2 (7 bases). This CDR3 has 17 residues. Germline CDR1 SGHDN, CDR2 FVKESK. Trimming removed 3 bases at V and 6 bases at J, with 20 bases between. The CDR3 DNA follows: TGTGCCAGCAGCCAGGGGGCCGCGGGAGTTTTTCCCGGGGAGCTGTTTTTT. Residues: CASSQGAAGVFPGELFF.

The chain links TRBV11-2 to TRBJ2-7; D uncertain. The germline V and J ends were trimmed by 6 bases and 2 bases, with 14 bases remaining between them. Germline V gene sequence: CDR1 SGHAT, CDR2 FQNNGV. This CDR3 is built from 14 residues. CDR3 loop: CASSQDWSTYEQYV. CDR3 coding DNA: TGTGCCAGCAGTCAAGACTGGAGTACCTACGAGCAGTACGTC.